This is a list of T cell receptor beta chains from one sample in a study of blood T cell repertoires in COVID-19. Sequenced by immunoSEQ multiplex PCR; TCRdb stores in-frame clones only, minus some. The sample comprises around 210,000 clones, approximately 80% of which are singletons, and under 15% rests with the top ten. The sequencing sample was made of peripheral blood. Receptors were obtained from a human donor in a cohort sampled during active COVID-19. Both conserved end residues are part of each CDR3. A D gene is named only where the DNA matches it firmly. Size tells how often a clone was seen (once, few, many) or the class of an expanded clone, and some rows leave it out.

D gene	clone size	V gene	J gene	CDR3 DNA	CDR3 protein
.	few	TRBV6-5	TRBJ2-2	TGTGCCAGCATACACGCGAACACCGGGGAGCTGTTTTTT	CASIHANTGELFF
.	.	TRBV5-5	TRBJ1-4	TGTGCCAGCAGCTTGTTTGGGCAGGCTGGTGAAAAACTGTTTTTT	CASSLFGQAGEKLFF
TRBD1	.	TRBV7-8	TRBJ1-2	TGTGCCAGCAGCTTAACCGGGACAGGGAACGGCTACACCTTC	CASSLTGTGNGYTF
.	.	TRBV5-1	TRBJ2-1	TGCGCCAGCAGCTTGGTTCTAGCGGAGCAGTTCTTC	CASSLVLAEQFF
.	.	TRBV28	TRBJ2-7	TGTGCCAGCAGTCCCCTAGGTATCTCCTACGAGCAGTACTTC	CASSPLGISYEQYF
.	.	TRBV7-9	TRBJ2-2	TGTGCCAGCAGCTTGGAGGGGCGTTCGCTGTTTTTT	CASSLEGRSLFF
TRBD1	.	TRBV5-1	TRBJ2-2	TGCGCCAGCAGCCTACTACAAAATACAGGGGTTCCCGGGGAGCTGTTTTTT	CASSLLQNTGVPGELFF
TRBD2	.	TRBV15	TRBJ2-7	TGTGCCACCCGGCGGGAGGGCCACGTGGGCGAGCAGTACTTC	CATRREGHVGEQYF
.	.	TRBV5-6	TRBJ2-3	TGTGCCAGCAGCTTGGGCGGAGGTGCAGATACGCAGTATTTT	CASSLGGGADTQYF
.	.	TRBV15	TRBJ2-2	TGTGCCACCAGCACGGGGGGCACGAGCACCGGGGAGCTGTTTTTT	CATSTGGTSTGELFF
TRBD1	.	TRBV28	TRBJ1-2	TGTGCCAGCAGTCCTGGACAGGTCTCATTC	CASSPGQVSF
.	.	TRBV4-2	TRBJ2-3	TGTGCCAGCAGCCTACCGACTAGATTAACAGATACGCAGTATTTT	CASSLPTRLTDTQYF
TRBD2	.	TRBV15	TRBJ2-3	TGTGCCACCAGCCCCAGCCCAGGACTAGTTTTCGCAGATACGCAGTATTTT	CATSPSPGLVFADTQYF
TRBD1	few	TRBV7-8	TRBJ2-4	TGTGCCAGCAGCGCGTCGACAGGGCCTAGGATGCGCTTC	CASSASTGPRMRF
TRBD2	.	TRBV7-9	TRBJ2-1	TGTGCCAGCAGACTAGCGGGAGGAGCTGAGCAGTTCTTC	CASRLAGGAEQFF
TRBD1	once	TRBV28	TRBJ2-7	TGTGCCAGCAGCCCTCCGGGACAGGGGATCTACGAGCAGTACTTC	CASSPPGQGIYEQYF
TRBD2	.	TRBV15	TRBJ2-3	TGTGCCACCAGCAGGAACAGCGGGAGAGATACAGATACGCAGTATTTT	CATSRNSGRDTDTQYF
TRBD1	.	TRBV2	TRBJ1-1	TGTGCCAGCAGTGGAACAGGGGGGGGAAAAGCTTTCTTT	CASSGTGGGKAFF
.	few	TRBV29-1	TRBJ1-1	TGCAGCGTTGAAGGGTGGGTAGACAAGAACACTGAAGCTTTCTTT	CSVEGWVDKNTEAFF
TRBD1	.	TRBV2	TRBJ1-2	TGTGCCCTGGCGCCCCCCCGGGGACAGATTTATGGCTACACCTTC	CALAPPRGQIYGYTF
TRBD2	once	TRBV5-1	TRBJ2-7	TGCGCCAGCAGCTTGGCTAGCGGAGGAGGTGCTTACGAGCAGTACTTC	CASSLASGGGAYEQYF
.	.	TRBV7-5	TRBJ2-1	TGTGCCAGAAGCTTTGGGCTAGCGGGGGCCTACAATGAGCAGTTCTTC	CARSFGLAGAYNEQFF
TRBD2	.	TRBV7-2	TRBJ2-7	TGTGCCAGCAGCTTAGAACTAGCGGGAGGGGCCGAGCAGTACTTC	CASSLELAGGAEQYF
TRBD2	.	TRBV5-1	TRBJ2-7	TGCGCCAGCAGCCCCCGGGGAGCTAGCGGGATGAACGAGCAGTACTTC	CASSPRGASGMNEQYF
.	.	TRBV12-2	TRBJ2-7	TGTGCAAGTCGCTTAGGTGACCCTAGCGTGGGATCCTACGAGCAGTACTTC	CASRLGDPSVGSYEQYF
.	.	TRBV5-6	TRBJ2-5	TGTGCCAGCAGCTTGGGAGGGATGGAGACCCAGTACTTC	CASSLGGMETQYF
.	.	TRBV4-1	TRBJ1-4	TGCGCCAGCAGCCTGAGTGCTTTTGAAAAACTGTTTTTT	CASSLSAFEKLFF
.	.	TRBV5-6	TRBJ2-7	TGTGCCAGCAGCTCCCTGGGACATCAGGAACCCTCCGAGCAGTACTTC	CASSSLGHQEPSEQYF
.	.	TRBV10-3	TRBJ2-7	TGTGCCATCAGTGTAAACGCGGGAATCTCCTACGAGCAGTACTTC	CAISVNAGISYEQYF
.	.	TRBV7-9	TRBJ2-7	TGTGCCAGCAGCCCCTCAGGGAACCCTTACGAGCAGTACTTC	CASSPSGNPYEQYF
TRBD1	.	TRBV5-1	TRBJ1-2	TGCGCCAGCAGCTTGGGTGAGGACAGGGGGCGAGGCTACACCTTC	CASSLGEDRGRGYTF
TRBD2	.	TRBV7-2	TRBJ2-3	TGTGCCAGCAGCGCCTCTAGCGGGGCGGTCACAGATACGCAGTATTTT	CASSASSGAVTDTQYF
TRBD1	.	TRBV9	TRBJ1-2	TGTGCCAGCAGCGTAACCCCGGGACAGGGTAACTATGGCTACACCTTC	CASSVTPGQGNYGYTF
TRBD1	.	TRBV5-1	TRBJ1-1	TGCGCCAGCAGCTTACAGGGGCACAACACTGAAGCTTTCTTT	CASSLQGHNTEAFF
.	.	TRBV15	TRBJ2-7	TGTGCCACCAGCAAAGCCCGACAGTCGCGAGAGCAGTACTTC	CATSKARQSREQYF
TRBD1	.	TRBV2	TRBJ2-6	TGTGCCAGCAGTCCCGGGACAGGGGATAGTGGGGCCAACGTCCTGACTTTC	CASSPGTGDSGANVLTF
TRBD1	.	TRBV6-5	TRBJ2-7	TGTGCCAGCAGCCCACAGGGGACCGACTACGAGCAGTACTTC	CASSPQGTDYEQYF
.	.	TRBV4-1	TRBJ2-1	TGCGCCAGCAGCCAAGATCGTGAGCAGTTCTTC	CASSQDREQFF
TRBD2	.	TRBV19	TRBJ2-1	TGTGCCAGTAGTTATCTATTAGCGGGGAGGGGCAATGAGCAGTTCTTC	CASSYLLAGRGNEQFF
TRBD1	.	TRBV7-6	TRBJ1-4	TGTGCCAGCAGCTTAGTTGCCGGGACAGATGAAAAACTGTTTTTT	CASSLVAGTDEKLFF
TRBD2	few	TRBV19	TRBJ2-3	TGTGCCAGTAGCTGGACTAGCGGGAGTGTCTCGACAGATACGCAGTATTTT	CASSWTSGSVSTDTQYF
.	.	TRBV28	TRBJ2-7	TGTGCCAGCAGAGCCTCGGGACTCCCCGCATCCTACGAGCAGTACTTC	CASRASGLPASYEQYF
.	once	TRBV5-1	TRBJ2-7	TGCGCCAGCAGCGCACAGGGTATTGAGCAGTACTTC	CASSAQGIEQYF
TRBD2	few	TRBV4-2	TRBJ2-7	TGTGCCAGCAGCCAAGATCATCGGCTAGCGGGCGTAACCTCCTACGAGCAGTACTTC	CASSQDHRLAGVTSYEQYF
TRBD2	.	TRBV5-1	TRBJ2-4	TGCGCCAGCAGTTCAACTACAGGGACTAGCGGGAGGCCCGGGGCCAAAAACATTCAGTACTTC	CASSSTTGTSGRPGAKNIQYF
.	.	TRBV10-3	TRBJ2-4	TGTGCCATCAGTGATGAGGCAGGGCAGGCCAAAAACATTCAGTACTTC	CAISDEAGQAKNIQYF
.	.	TRBV7-9	TRBJ2-1	TGTGCCAGCAGCTTATTAGGAGGGGGGGTTTACAATGAGCAGTTCTTC	CASSLLGGGVYNEQFF
TRBD2	.	TRBV6-1	TRBJ2-1	TGTGCCAGCAGTGAAGGGTTTGGTCTAGCGGGAGGCTATGAGCAGTTCTTC	CASSEGFGLAGGYEQFF
.	.	TRBV18	TRBJ1-5	TGTGCCAGCTCACGGGGAGTCAATCAGCCCCAGCATTTT	CASSRGVNQPQHF
TRBD1	.	TRBV5-1	TRBJ2-2	TGCGCCAGCAGCAAGGGACAGGGCACCGGGGAGCTGTTTTTT	CASSKGQGTGELFF
TRBD1	.	TRBV12-3/TRBV12-4	TRBJ2-1	TGTGCCAGCAGTTATCAGGGGGCGAATGAGCAGTTCTTC	CASSYQGANEQFF
.	.	TRBV9	TRBJ2-7	TGTGCCAGCAGCCCCCGTGAGGGTAAAGGCTACGAGCAGTACTTC	CASSPREGKGYEQYF
.	once	TRBV5-1	TRBJ2-3	TGCGCCAGCAGCTTGGGAGGCACGGCAGATACGCAGTATTTT	CASSLGGTADTQYF